This passage covers 6 T cell receptor beta chains from one sample sequenced in a study of T cells in Graves' hyperthyroidism and ophthalmopathy. The investigators amplified TCR beta CDR3 regions from RNA transcripts. Using the HTBI primer set, a first-round RT-PCR was run on the TCR CDR3. TCRdb ran MiXCR on the multiplex PCR reads and lists one entry per CDR3 protein. Altogether some 700,000 distinct CDR3 sequences are present, around a sixth being singletons, with the ten largest covering roughly 16%. The sequenced material came from blood. Receptor source: a man aged 45-65 years with Graves' hyperthyroidism.

The chain combines TRBV28 with TRBJ1-2; tentatively, D is TRBD1 (5 bases). The germline V gene has CDR1 MDHEN and CDR2 SYDVKM. The CDR3 sequence is 13 residues long. The V gene lost 10 bases and the J gene lost 5 bases, with 17 bases spanning the gap. The CDR3 here is CATRGSTRYGYTF. The CDR3 DNA is TGTGCCACTAGGGGCTCGACGAGATATGGCTACACCTTC.

This CDR3 reads CASSYPNPTGTEAFF. CDR3 nucleotide sequence: TGTGCCAGCAGTTACCCAAACCCGACAGGGACTGAAGCTTTCTTT. The chain uses TRBV6-2 or TRBV6-3 and TRBJ1-1, with 7 bases identical to TRBD1. Per germline, CDR1 MNHEY and CDR2 SVGEGT. This CDR3 is 15 amino acids long. Trimming at V came to 2 bases and at J to 5 bases, leaving 8 bases not matched to a gene.

Ten or more counts support this clonotype. The chain is built from TRBV2 and TRBJ2-2; D is uncertain. Germline CDR1 SNHLY, CDR2 FYNNEI. The V gene lost 3 bases and the J gene lost 0 bases, with 8 bases spanning the gap. The CDR3 length is 15 residues. CDR3 region: CASSEALANTGELFF. CDR3 sequence (DNA): TGTGCCAGCAGTGAGGCATTAGCGAACACCGGGGAGCTGTTTTTT. The variable domain in full, completed from reference TRBV2 and TRBJ2-2, reads EPEVTQTPSHQVTQMGQEVILRCVPISNHLYFYWYRQILGQKVEFLVSFYNNEISEKSEIFDDQFSVERPDGSNFTLKIRSTKLEDSAMYFCASSEALANTGELFFGEGSRLTVL.

This clonotype has ten or more counts. The V gene is TRBV12-3 or TRBV12-4, the J gene TRBJ2-1, with 7 bases matching TRBD2. V was pared by 5 bases and J by 7 bases, with 11 bases of the junction left unmatched. The CDR3 length is 15 residues. CDR3 in amino acids: CASSIWEGRGNEQFF. Here the CDR3 DNA reads TGTGCCAGCAGTATCTGGGAGGGCCGTGGGAATGAGCAGTTCTTC.

This clonotype was seen at least ten times. This chain links TRBV7-3 with TRBJ2-2; 8 bases match TRBD1. Germline loops: CDR1 SGHTA, CDR2 FQGTGA. This CDR3 comprises 17 residues. The J segment lost 0 bases and the V segment lost 0 bases, leaving 3 bases of the junction unmatched. The CDR3 loop reads CASSLTGTGPNTGELFF. Here the CDR3 DNA reads TGTGCCAGCAGCTTAACGGGGACAGGCCCGAACACCGGGGAGCTGTTTTTT. The complete variable domain, with remaining parts taken from reference TRBV7-3 and TRBJ2-2, reads GAGVSQTPSNKVTEKGKYVELRCDPISGHTALYWYRQSLGQGPEFLIYFQGTGAADDSGLPNDRFFAVRPEGSVSTLKIQRTERGDSAVYLCASSLTGTGPNTGELFFGEGSRLTVL.

This chain uses TRBV6-1 with TRBJ2-1; TRBD2 matches at 12 bases. Germline V gene data show CDR1 as MNHNS and CDR2 as SASEGT. The CDR3 length is 16 residues. Trimming cost V 2 bases and J 6 bases; bases outside gene matches: 5. CDR3 protein: CASSEYGLAGPNEQFF. The CDR3 DNA follows: TGTGCCAGCAGTGAATACGGACTAGCGGGGCCCAATGAGCAGTTCTTC.